Here is one TCR beta chain with its context. The data derive from a study of T cell changes during pregnancy in multiple sclerosis. The data were produced by immunoSEQ multiplex PCR, yet TCRdb's version contains in-frame clones alone and is incomplete. The sample consists of roughly 45,000 clones, less than 90% of them appearing once. The sequencing used CD4+ T cells from peripheral blood mononuclear cells, collected in the second trimester of pregnancy. This clonotype was obtained from a female donor with multiple sclerosis, enrolled in a pregnancy study.

CDR3 bases: TGCGCCAGCAGTACCGTTGGGCAAGCGGGAGTCTCCTACAATGAGCAGTTCTTC. Amino acid sequence: CASSTVGQAGVSYNEQFF. The chain employs TRBV10-1 and TRBJ2-1; 8 bases agree with TRBD2. Per the germline V gene, CDR1 is WNHNN and CDR2 is SYGVQD (reference sequence). The CDR3 is made up of 18 amino acids. The V segment lost 5 bases and the J segment 0 bases; nucleotides outside the gene matches: 12.